Listed here is a single T cell receptor (beta chain). The target antigen is unknown. Trimming removed 0 bases at V and 6 bases at J, with 14 bases between. The CDR3 has 15 residues. Germline lookup yields CDR1 WNHNN and CDR2 SYGVQD (reference sequence). An Oncomine TCR Beta short-read assay was used to sequence the DNA from cultured CD4+ T cells. TCRdb ran MiXCR on the PCR reads and lists one entry per CDR3 protein. The table records more than 15,000 distinct CDR3 sequences, 72% of them present only once. The treatment was: approximately nine-day PBMC culture with coronavirus spike peptide pools or control peptides (ViraFEST assay). This sample is drawn from a study of vaccination and CD4 T cells after COVID-19.

Sequencing input: CD4+ T cells from blood, cultured in vitro. This clonotype originated in a human donor who had recovered from COVID-19. V gene TRBV10-1 combines with J gene TRBJ1-1; D not resolved. The CDR3 bases are TGCGCCAGCAGTGAGTCAGGGCCACCTGGGGCTGAAGCTTTCTTT. Amino acids: CASSESGPPGAEAFF.